This T cell receptor (beta chain) was sequenced in a study of blood T cells in healthy people across ages. Whole-study results and caveats: Per million T cells, TCR beta diversity dropped roughly linearly as age increased. Long-lived and aged donors differed, with more naive CD4+ cells and higher diversity in the long-lived.

With each sample, at least 5.5 micrograms of total RNA were extracted. CDR3 length: 16 amino acids. The V and J ends lost 2 bases and 0 bases respectively, with 11 bases between them. This clonotype is a singleton in its sample. The antigen remains unidentified. A second PCR, run for roughly 7 to 11 cycles, used a sample-barcoded 5' primer plus a J-beta primer mix. A template-switch adaptor with 12 random nucleotides tagged each cDNA molecule. One entry per CDR3 protein, called by TCRdb with MiXCR from the 5' RACE reads. The table has some 1.5 million distinct CDR3 sequences, 28% seen once. The chain is built from TRBV12-3 or TRBV12-4 and TRBJ2-1; D call uncertain. This sequence was found in a woman in her thirties in good health. Material: blood. The CDR3 nucleotides are TGTGCCAGCAGTTTACCCCTATCCCACTCCTACAATGAGCAGTTCTTC. This translates into CASSLPLSHSYNEQFF.